This TCR beta chain was documented in a study of cytomegalovirus exposure and HLA in healthy donors. Study context: A subsequent analysis reported that the roughly 120 validation repertoires were produced on the same platform that had also been used for the roughly 670 first-cohort repertoires.

TCRdb keeps only in-frame clones here, not all; method: immunoSEQ multiplex PCR. This table holds about 250,000 clones, approximately 84% found once. Trimming took 3 bases from V and 3 from J, leaving 23 bases between them. The germline gives CDR1 LNHNV, CDR2 YYDKDF (reference sequence). The CDR3 has 19 residues. The chain joins TRBV15 to TRBJ2-2, with D tentatively TRBD1 or TRBD2 (6 bases each). This TCR was recovered from a man aged 18 to 35 in good health and CMV-seropositive. Sequenced material: PBMCs. CDR3 region: CATSSPSPRRGLDTGELFF. CDR3 DNA: TGTGCCACCAGCAGCCCCTCTCCCCGACGGGGGCTGGACACCGGGGAGCTGTTTTTT.